This entry describes one TCR beta chain. The source of the sample is a study of blood T cells in healthy people across ages. A second roughly 6 to 12 cycle PCR used barcoded and J-beta primers. A single record per CDR3 protein comes from TCRdb applying MiXCR to the 5' RACE reads. The sample has 720,000 or so distinct CDR3 sequences, 40% to 45% seen once. Per germline, CDR1 SNHLY and CDR2 FYNNEI. Unmatched junction bases numbered 12, after V lost 7 bases and J lost 4 bases. The CDR3 runs to 15 residues. The clonotype comes from a man older than 75 in good health. This sequence joins TRBV2 and TRBJ1-1; 7 nucleotides match TRBD1. Sequencing was carried out using blood. CDR3 sequence reads: CASTQTGRKVTEAFF. The CDR3 nucleotides are TGTGCCAGCACCCAGACAGGGAGAAAGGTCACTGAAGCTTTCTTT.